This T cell receptor beta chain was sequenced in a study of blood T cell repertoires in COVID-19. Study-level information: The cDNA or gDNA used as material had been derived from T cells, B-cell-depleted T cells, or PBMCs.

Original processing methods: It was from reference gene primer amplification that nucleated cell counts were estimated. Clones were read by immunoSEQ multiplex PCR, and TCRdb kept only the in-frame ones, dropping some. That table furnishes V, J and clone size, whereas the DNA furnished D and trimming. Among about 300,000 clones listed, approximately 90% were seen once. Allocation to cohorts depended on clinical history reported by the participants. Recovered status in Cohort 3 required two negative PCRs, clearance, or symptom resolution. This CDR3 has 13 residues. V lost 7 bases and J 8 bases, leaving 15 bases between the germline ends. Germline V gives CDR1 WSHSY, CDR2 SAAADI.

This chain connects TRBV10-2 to TRBJ2-1; D is unclear. This TCR came from a man aged 30 to 45 who had recovered from COVID-19. The sample taken for sequencing was PBMCs or T cells enriched from blood (not recorded which). CDR3 sequence (DNA): TGCGCCAGCAATGATCCTGGGCTTGATGAGCAGTTCTTC. Translated: CASNDPGLDEQFF.